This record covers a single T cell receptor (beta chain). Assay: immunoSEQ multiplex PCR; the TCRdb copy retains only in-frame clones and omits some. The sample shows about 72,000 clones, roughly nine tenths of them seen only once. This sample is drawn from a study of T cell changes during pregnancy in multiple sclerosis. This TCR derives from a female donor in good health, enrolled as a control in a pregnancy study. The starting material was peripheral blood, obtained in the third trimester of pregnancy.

The CDR3 region has the DNA TGTGCCAGCAGGGCGGGACAGGGGGCGCGGGGCTACACCTTC. Translated: CASRAGQGARGYTF. The J gene is TRBJ1-2, the V gene TRBV6-5; 12 bases line up with TRBD1. Germline trimming cut 6 bases from V and 8 bases from J; bases unmatched to any gene: 7. This CDR3 has 14 residues. Germline V lookup: CDR1 MNHEY, CDR2 SVGAGI.